Listed below are T cell receptor beta chains from one sample, sequenced in a study of cytomegalovirus exposure and HLA in healthy donors. Method: immunoSEQ multiplex PCR; TCRdb's copy keeps in-frame clones and lacks some. The sample holds 90,000 to 120,000 clones, 73% seen once. The sample consisted of PBMCs. The origin of the receptors is a man aged 25 to 40 in good health and CMV-seronegative. Each CDR3 is given with its conserved first and last residue. The D gene is left open where the match is weak. Not every row has a clone size; where given, it reads once, few, many or a size class.

V,D,size,J,DNA,CDR3
TRBV2,-,-,TRBJ2-7,TGTGCCAGCAGTGAGGGAGCAGGGGACCTCTACGAGCAGTACTTC,CASSEGAGDLYEQYF
TRBV28,TRBD1,few,TRBJ1-5,TGTGCCAGCAGTTTACCGGGACAGTTAAGCAATCAGCCCCAGCATTTT,CASSLPGQLSNQPQHF
TRBV7-6,TRBD1,few,TRBJ2-7,TGTGCCAGCAGCTCATACCGGGACAGGGCTCACGAGCAGTACTTC,CASSSYRDRAHEQYF
TRBV5-1,-,-,TRBJ1-2,TGCGCCAGCAGGCGAGGGGGGGACCTTACGGATGGCTACACCTTC,CASRRGGDLTDGYTF
TRBV18,-,once,TRBJ2-7,TGTGCCAGCTCCACAGGGTCCTACGAGCAGTACTTC,CASSTGSYEQYF
TRBV25-1,-,-,TRBJ2-7,TGTGCCAGCAGTGAATTGGCGGTCAACGAGCAGTACTTC,CASSELAVNEQYF
TRBV4-1,TRBD1,-,TRBJ1-2,TGCGCCAGCAGCCCCCGACAGGGGTCCCGCTACACCTTC,CASSPRQGSRYTF
TRBV5-1,-,-,TRBJ1-3,TGCGCCAGCAGCACCTCAGGGGCTGGATCTGGAAACACCATATATTTT,CASSTSGAGSGNTIYF
TRBV2,TRBD2,-,TRBJ2-7,TGTGCCAGCAGTATTCTAGCGGGAGTGAACGAGCAGTACTTC,CASSILAGVNEQYF
TRBV28,TRBD1,-,TRBJ1-4,TGTGCCAGCAGTTTACAGGGGGCGCATGAAAAACTGTTTTTT,CASSLQGAHEKLFF
TRBV5-1,TRBD1,-,TRBJ1-1,TGCGCCAGCAGCAAGGGACAGGGTGGCACTGAAGCTTTCTTT,CASSKGQGGTEAFF
TRBV28,-,few,TRBJ2-2,TGTGCCAGCATCACCGGACTAAACACCGGGGAGCTGTTTTTT,CASITGLNTGELFF
TRBV2,-,-,TRBJ1-4,TGTGCCAGCAGTGAGCTGGGAGCGGGAGAAGAAAAACTGTTTTTT,CASSELGAGEEKLFF